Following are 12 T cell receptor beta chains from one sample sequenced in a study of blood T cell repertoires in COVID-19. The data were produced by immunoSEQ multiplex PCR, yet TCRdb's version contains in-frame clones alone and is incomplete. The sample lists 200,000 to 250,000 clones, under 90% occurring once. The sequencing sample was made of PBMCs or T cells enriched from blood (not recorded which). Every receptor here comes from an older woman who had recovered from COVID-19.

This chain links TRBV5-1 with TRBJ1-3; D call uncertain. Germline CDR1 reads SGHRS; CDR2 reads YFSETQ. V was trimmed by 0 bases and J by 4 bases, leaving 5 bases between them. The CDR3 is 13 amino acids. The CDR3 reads CASSLGSGNTIYF. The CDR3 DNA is TGCGCCAGCAGCTTGGGTTCGGGAAACACCATATATTTT.

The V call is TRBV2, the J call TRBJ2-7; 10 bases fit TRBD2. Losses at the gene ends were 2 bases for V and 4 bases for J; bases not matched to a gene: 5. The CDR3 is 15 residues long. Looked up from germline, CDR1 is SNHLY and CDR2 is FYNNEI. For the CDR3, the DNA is TGTGCCAGCAGTGAAAGCGGGAGGGCCGGGTACGAGCAGTACTTC. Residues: CASSESGRAGYEQYF.

The CDR3 sequence is CASSYSSGHKTYEQYF. The DNA for the CDR3 is TGTGCCAGCAGTTACTCGTCAGGGCATAAAACCTACGAGCAGTACTTC. This rearrangement joins TRBV6-5 to TRBJ2-7; D may be TRBD1 (5 bases). This CDR3 comprises 16 residues. Germline V lookup: CDR1 MNHEY, CDR2 SVGAGI. With 0 bases removed from V and 2 bases from J, the gap between germline ends came to 14 bases.

CDR3 region: CASSFGQGTNTGELFF. As DNA, the CDR3 is TGTGCCAGCAGTTTTGGACAGGGAACGAACACCGGGGAGCTGTTTTTT. The gene calls are TRBV27 and TRBJ2-2, with 8 nucleotides matching TRBD1. The CDR3 has 16 amino acids. V lost 3 bases, J lost 0 bases, and 3 bases stayed unmatched. CDR1 and CDR2 (germline): MNHEY, SMNVEV (reference sequence).

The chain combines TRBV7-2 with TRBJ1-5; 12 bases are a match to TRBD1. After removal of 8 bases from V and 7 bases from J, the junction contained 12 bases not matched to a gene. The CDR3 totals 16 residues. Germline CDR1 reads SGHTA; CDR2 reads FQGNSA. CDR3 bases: TGTGCCAGCCAAGTTTCCGGGACAGGGGGCGGGCAGCCCCAGCATTTT. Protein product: CASQVSGTGGGQPQHF.

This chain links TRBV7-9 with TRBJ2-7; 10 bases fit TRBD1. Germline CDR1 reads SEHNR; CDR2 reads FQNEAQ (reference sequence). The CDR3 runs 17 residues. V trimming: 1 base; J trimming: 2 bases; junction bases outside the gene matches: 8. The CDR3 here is CASSLDNPGQGPYEQYF. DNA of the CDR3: TGTGCCAGCAGCTTAGATAACCCGGGACAGGGGCCCTACGAGCAGTACTTC.

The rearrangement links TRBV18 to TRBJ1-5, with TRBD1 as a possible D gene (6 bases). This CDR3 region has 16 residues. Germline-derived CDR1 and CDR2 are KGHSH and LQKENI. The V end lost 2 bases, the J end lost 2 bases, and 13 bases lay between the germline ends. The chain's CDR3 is CASSPNSNRGNQPQHF. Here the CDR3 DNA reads TGTGCCAGCTCACCAAATTCCAACAGGGGCAATCAGCCCCAGCATTTT.

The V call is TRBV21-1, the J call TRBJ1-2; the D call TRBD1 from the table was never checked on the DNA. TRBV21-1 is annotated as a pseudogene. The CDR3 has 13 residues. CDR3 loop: CASTRQQGFGYTF. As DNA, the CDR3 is TGTGCCAGCACCCGGCAACAGGGGTTTGGCTACACCTTC.

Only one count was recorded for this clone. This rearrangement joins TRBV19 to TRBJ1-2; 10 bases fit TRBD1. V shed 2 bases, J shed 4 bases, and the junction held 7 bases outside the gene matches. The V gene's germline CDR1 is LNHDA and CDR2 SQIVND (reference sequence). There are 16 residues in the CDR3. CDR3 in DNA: TGTGCCAGTAGTATAAACCAGCGGACAGGGGGCTATGGCTACACCTTC. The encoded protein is CASSINQRTGGYGYTF. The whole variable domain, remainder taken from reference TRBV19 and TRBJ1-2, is DGGITQSPKYLFRKEGQNVTLSCEQNLNHDAMYWYRQDPGQGLRLIYYSQIVNDFQKGDIAEGYSVSREKKESFPLTVTSAQKNPTAFYLCASSINQRTGGYGYTFGSGTRLTVV.

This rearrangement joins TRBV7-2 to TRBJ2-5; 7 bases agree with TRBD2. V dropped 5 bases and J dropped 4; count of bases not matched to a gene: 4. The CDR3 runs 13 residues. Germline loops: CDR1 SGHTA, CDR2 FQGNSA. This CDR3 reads CASSPWGGETQYF. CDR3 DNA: TGTGCCAGCAGCCCATGGGGGGGAGAGACCCAGTACTTC.

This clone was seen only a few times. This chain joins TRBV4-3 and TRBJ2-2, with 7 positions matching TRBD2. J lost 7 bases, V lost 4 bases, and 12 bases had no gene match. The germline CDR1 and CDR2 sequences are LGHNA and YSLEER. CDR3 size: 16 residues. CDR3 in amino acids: CASSPQMPGRDGELFF. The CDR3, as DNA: TGCGCCAGCAGCCCCCAAATGCCGGGGAGGGACGGGGAGCTGTTTTTT.

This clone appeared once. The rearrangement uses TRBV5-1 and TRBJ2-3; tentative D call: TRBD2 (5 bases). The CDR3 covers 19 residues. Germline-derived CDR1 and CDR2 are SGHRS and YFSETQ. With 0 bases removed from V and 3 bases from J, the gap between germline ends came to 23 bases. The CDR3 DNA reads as TGCGCCAGCAGCTTGGGCGGAGGTTATAGCATGCTACGAACAGATACGCAGTATTTT. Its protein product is CASSLGGGYSMLRTDTQYF.